The next 15 T cell receptor beta chains were all read from a single sample in a study of OX40 agonist ivuxolimab in advanced cancers. TCRdb keeps only in-frame clones here, not all; method: immunoSEQ multiplex PCR. This table holds tens of thousands of clones, roughly four fifths found once. The source material was CD4+ or CD8+ T cells sorted from blood, sampled in a trial of the OX40 agonist ivuxolimab. The receptors originated from an adult with an advanced solid tumor such as melanoma, head and neck, liver or kidney cancer.

This clone counts as medium-sized. V and J are TRBV7-9 and TRBJ2-2; D uncertain. Trimming took off 4 bases at V and 1 base at J, with 10 bases between the two ends. CDR1 is SEHNR, CDR2 FQNEAQ, per germline (reference sequence). This CDR3 region has 15 residues. The CDR3 DNA reads as TGTGCCAGCAGCTCCCCCCAGCGGAACACCGGGGAGCTGTTTTTT. It is translated as CASSSPQRNTGELFF.

The genes are TRBV29-1 and TRBJ2-5; TRBD2 matches at 10 bases. J gave up 2 bases and V 4 bases, and 7 bases lay outside the gene matches. Per the germline V gene, CDR1 is SQVTM and CDR2 is ANQGSEA. This CDR3 has 15 amino acids. CDR3 nucleotides: TGCAGCGTTGCCTCTAGCGGGGGTGAACAAGAGACCCAGTACTTC. The encoded protein is CSVASSGGEQETQYF.

This sequence joins TRBV7-9 and TRBJ2-5; weak D call: TRBD1 (6 bases). The CDR3 contains 15 residues. Germline values: CDR1 SEHNR, CDR2 FQNEAQ (reference sequence). V shed 2 bases and J shed 1 base, with 11 bases lying between them. CDR3 DNA sequence: TGTGCCAGCAGCTTACGCGGACAGCCCCAAGAGACCCAGTACTTC. It codes for CASSLRGQPQETQYF.

The chain links TRBV11-2 to TRBJ1-2; unclear D gene. CDR1 SGHAT and CDR2 FQNNGV come from the germline V gene. This CDR3 is built from 15 residues. Trimming shortened V by 1 base and J by 8 bases, and 17 bases separated the two germline ends. The CDR3 loop is CASSLALDGTGGYTF. The CDR3, as DNA: TGTGCCAGCAGCTTAGCTCTTGACGGTACTGGAGGCTACACCTTC.

J is TRBJ2-1 and V is TRBV6-1; D may match TRBD1 or TRBD2 (5 bases each). The germline CDR1 and CDR2 sequences are MNHNS and SASEGT. This CDR3 region has 12 residues. V was clipped by 4 bases and J by 10 bases, with 11 bases between them. Written as DNA, the CDR3 is TGTGCCAGCAGTGCCAGATGGGGGGAGCAGTTCTTC. It translates to CASSARWGEQFF.

The chain uses TRBV9 and TRBJ1-1, with D tentatively TRBD1 (5 bases). Germline assignment: CDR1 SGDLS and CDR2 YYNGEE. V lost 0 bases and J lost 1, with 13 bases in between. The CDR3 is made up of 16 amino acids. The CDR3: CASSVGGRVENTEAFF. The CDR3, as DNA: TGTGCCAGCAGCGTAGGGGGCCGAGTAGAGAACACTGAAGCTTTCTTT. The full variable domain, with the rest looked up from reference TRBV9 and TRBJ1-1, is DSGVTQTPKHLITATGQRVTLRCSPRSGDLSVYWYQQSLDQGLQFLIQYYNGEERAKGNILERFSAQQFPDLHSELNLSSLELGDSALYFCASSVGGRVENTEAFFGQGTRLTVV.

This clone came up a few times. The rearrangement joins TRBV19 to TRBJ2-1, with TRBD1 matching over 7 bases. The V gene end was trimmed by 9 bases and the J gene end by 6 bases; junction bases not matched to a gene: 14. Germline CDR1 reads LNHDA; CDR2 reads SQIVND (reference sequence). The CDR3 has 15 residues. The CDR3 region is CASQRSGTVRNEQFF. The CDR3 DNA reads TGTGCCAGCCAAAGGTCCGGGACAGTACGCAATGAGCAGTTCTTC. Combining the CDR3 with reference TRBV19 and TRBJ2-1 gives the whole variable domain DGGITQSPKYLFRKEGQNVTLSCEQNLNHDAMYWYRQDPGQGLRLIYYSQIVNDFQKGDIAEGYSVSREKKESFPLTVTSAQKNPTAFYLCASQRSGTVRNEQFFGPGTRLTVL.

The chain combines TRBV21-1 with TRBJ2-2; no DNA check was done on the table's D call, TRBD1. TRBV21-1 is given as a pseudogene. The CDR3 loop spans 18 amino acids. CDR3: CASSKPPVTGGKTGELFF. CDR3 sequence (DNA): TGTGCCAGCAGCAAACCCCCCGTGACAGGGGGTAAGACCGGGGAGCTGTTTTTT.

The rearrangement joins TRBV7-9 to TRBJ1-1, with TRBD1 as a possible D gene (5 bases). This CDR3 is built from 12 residues. Germline assignment: CDR1 SEHNR and CDR2 FQNEAQ (reference sequence). V was clipped by 8 bases and J by 5 bases, with 12 bases between them. DNA of the CDR3: TGTGCCAGCGGCAAGGGGCGAACTGAAGCTTTCTTT. Amino acids: CASGKGRTEAFF.

Here the CDR3 DNA reads TGTGCCAGCTCACCGACAACTAACTATGGCTACACCTTC. It translates to CASSPTTNYGYTF. The chain recombines TRBV18 with TRBJ1-2; D gene unclear. This CDR3 contains 13 residues. Germline V gene sequence: CDR1 KGHSH, CDR2 LQKENI. V shed 3 bases and J shed 0 bases, with 5 bases lying between them.

This chain links TRBV7-3 with TRBJ2-3; 7 positions agree with TRBD1. The trim removed 5 bases at V and 3 bases at J, leaving 5 bases unmatched. The CDR3 is 14 amino acids. Germline loops: CDR1 SGHTA, CDR2 FQGTGA. CDR3 coding DNA: TGTGCCAGCAGCGCACAGGGGAGTACAGATACGCAGTATTTT. Its protein product is CASSAQGSTDTQYF.

V is TRBV2 and J is TRBJ1-4, with D possibly matching TRBD1 (6 bases). The ends were cut back, 7 bases at V and 4 bases at J, with 16 bases in the middle. Germline V lookup: CDR1 SNHLY, CDR2 FYNNEI. The CDR3 length is 15 residues. CDR3 DNA sequence: TGTGCCAGCACACCGGGACAACCCTTTAATGAAAAACTGTTTTTT. Its protein product is CASTPGQPFNEKLFF.

The chain joins TRBV7-2 to TRBJ1-4; a possible D gene is TRBD1 (6 bases). Germline CDR1 SGHTA, CDR2 FQGNSA. V lost 5 bases to trimming and J lost 1 base, with 11 bases between them. This CDR3 has 15 residues. CDR3 in amino acids: CASSPRTVTNEKLFF. The CDR3 DNA sequence: TGTGCCAGCAGCCCGAGGACAGTAACTAATGAAAAACTGTTTTTT.

The J gene is TRBJ2-7, the V gene TRBV25-1, with D uncertain. Per the germline V gene, CDR1 is MGHDK and CDR2 is SYGVNS. Between the trimmed V and J ends, which lost 1 base and 0 bases, there was a span of 7 bases. The length of the CDR3 is 14 residues. The CDR3, as DNA: TGTGCCAGCAGTGAATTGTACAGCTCCTACGAGCAGTACTTC. It translates to CASSELYSSYEQYF.

In the case of this clone: Other DNA sequences in this specimen translate into the identical CDR3. V is TRBV7-8 and J is TRBJ2-2, with D possibly matching TRBD2 (5 bases). Trimming cost V 2 bases and J 0 bases, with 10 bases left between them. The CDR3 totals 16 residues. Germline lookup yields CDR1 SGHVS and CDR2 FQNEAQ. The CDR3 protein is CASSLSGTTNTGELFF. The CDR3 DNA reads as TGTGCCAGCAGCTTAAGCGGTACCACGAACACCGGGGAGCTGTTTTTT.